These 30 T cell receptor beta chains originate from one sample sequenced in a study of response to subunit inactivated influenza vaccine. TCRdb analysed the RT-PCR reads with MiXCR anew, one entry per CDR3 protein. The repertoire holds fewer than 600,000 distinct CDR3 sequences, with approximately 7.7% as singletons. The sequencing used PBMCs from blood, collected about 24 months after vaccination. The receptors stem from a man aged 45-69 years who received an inactivated influenza vaccine.

The sample holds a few counts of this clonotype. The chain recombines TRBV27 with TRBJ2-5; 10 bases line up with TRBD2. Trimming cost V 6 bases and J 4 bases; bases outside gene matches: 8. Germline CDR1 and CDR2: MNHEY and SMNVEV (reference sequence). The CDR3 extends over 15 amino acids. The CDR3 DNA reads as TGTGCCAGCAGGAGGGAGCGGGAGGGGGGAGAGACCCAGTACTTC. Translation gives CASRREREGGETQYF.

V and J are TRBV12-3 or TRBV12-4 and TRBJ2-5, with 11 bases fitting TRBD2. The J segment lost 4 bases and the V segment lost 6 bases, leaving 7 bases of the junction unmatched. The CDR3 is made up of 15 amino acids. This CDR3 is CASRLTSGGRETQYF. CDR3 in DNA: TGTGCCAGCAGGTTAACTAGCGGGGGTCGAGAGACCCAGTACTTC.

J is TRBJ2-1 and V is TRBV20-1; 12 bases are a match to TRBD1. The ends lost 6 bases at V and 4 bases at J; junction bases unmatched: 7. The germline CDR1 and CDR2 sequences are DFQATT and SNEGSKA (reference sequence). The CDR3 loop spans 15 amino acids. CDR3 residues: CSARRDRGRYNEQFF. The CDR3 DNA sequence: TGCAGTGCCCGCCGGGACAGGGGGCGATACAATGAGCAGTTCTTC.

This clonotype was recorded a few times. This rearrangement joins TRBV20-1 to TRBJ1-6; D perhaps matches TRBD1 (6 bases). This CDR3 contains 16 residues. The germline V gene has CDR1 DFQATT and CDR2 SNEGSKA (reference sequence). With 6 bases removed from V and 3 bases from J, the gap between germline ends came to 18 bases. CDR3 coding DNA: TGCAGTGCCCTCGCAGGGGTATACGGCTATAATTCACCCCTCCACTTT. It translates to CSALAGVYGYNSPLHF.

This clonotype has a handful of counts. The J gene is TRBJ2-7, the V gene TRBV20-1; TRBD1 matches 9 bases. CDR1 is DFQATT and CDR2 is SNEGSKA in the germline V gene (reference sequence). V lost 2 bases, J lost 4 bases, and 6 bases stayed unmatched. The CDR3 is made up of 14 amino acids. The CDR3: CSARNTGGRYEQYF. CDR3 nucleotide sequence: TGCAGTGCTAGAAATACAGGGGGCCGATACGAGCAGTACTTC.

This clonotype came up a few times. The chain carries TRBV15 and TRBJ2-3, with 10 bases fitting TRBD1. Germline V lookup: CDR1 LNHNV, CDR2 YYDKDF (reference sequence). Trimming took 1 base from V and 14 from J; bases not matched to a gene: 9. The CDR3 consists of 14 residues. The CDR3 bases are TGTGCCACCAGCAGAGGGGACAGGGGTCGTATCCCGTATTTT. Its protein is CATSRGDRGRIPYF.

The V and J genes are TRBV5-5 and TRBJ2-1, with D perhaps being TRBD1 or TRBD2 (5 bases each). V gave up 7 bases and J gave up 15 bases, with 23 bases separating them. This CDR3 has 13 amino acids. Germline CDR1 reads SGHKS; CDR2 reads YYEKEE (reference sequence). This CDR3 is CASGARFGGKSFF. The CDR3 DNA reads as TGTGCCAGCGGCGCGAGGTTTGGGGGAAAGTCGTTCTTC.

This clonotype was found a few times. The rearrangement links TRBV5-1 to TRBJ2-5, with D perhaps TRBD1 (5 bases). The V end lost 2 bases, the J end lost 3 bases, and 11 bases lay between the germline ends. This CDR3 region has 14 residues. Germline values: CDR1 SGHRS, CDR2 YFSETQ. This chain's CDR3 is CASSFWGGEETQYF. The CDR3 DNA sequence: TGCGCCAGCAGCTTTTGGGGCGGTGAAGAGACCCAGTACTTC.

As to this clonotype: A clone one base away is much larger, so this may be a read error. The V gene is TRBV24-1, the J gene TRBJ2-5; D possibly matches TRBD1 or TRBD2 (5 bases each). V was shortened by 10 bases and J by 1 base, with 15 bases between the two germline ends. Germline values: CDR1 KGHDR, CDR2 SFDVKD. This CDR3 spans 14 amino acids. The CDR3 DNA is TGTGCCACTGCTAAACCGGGACGCCAAGAGACCCAGTACTTC. Amino acid sequence: CATAKPGRQETQYF.

This clonotype appeared a few times. The chain combines TRBV4-2 with TRBJ2-1; tentative D call: TRBD2 (6 bases). Germline V gene data show CDR1 as LGHNA and CDR2 as YNFKEQ. The CDR3 runs to 16 residues. Trimming left V 3 bases short and J 5 bases short, with 17 bases between. The CDR3 coding sequence is TGTGCCAGCAGCCAGGGATCTAGCGTACTTGACAATGAGCAGTTCTTC. Its protein is CASSQGSSVLDNEQFF.

This clonotype was counted many times. The chain employs TRBV4-3 and TRBJ2-1, with 10 bases that match TRBD2. The V segment lost 3 bases and the J segment 2 bases; nucleotides outside the gene matches: 7. This CDR3 is 17 amino acids long. Germline V CDR1 and CDR2: LGHNA, YSLEER. The CDR3 reads CASSQASGGVTYNEQFF. DNA for the CDR3: TGCGCCAGCAGCCAGGCTAGCGGGGGTGTAACCTACAATGAGCAGTTCTTC.

This clonotype was observed at least ten times. The chain links TRBV7-9 to TRBJ2-1; a possible D gene is TRBD2 (5 bases). Germline V gene lookup returns CDR1 SEHNR and CDR2 FQNEAQ (reference sequence). The length of the CDR3 is 13 residues. The V and J ends lost 1 base and 10 bases respectively, with 11 bases between them. CDR3 amino acids: CASSLGREWEQFF. The CDR3 DNA reads as TGTGCCAGCAGCTTAGGACGGGAATGGGAGCAGTTCTTC.

This clonotype has just a few counts. This CDR3 is CASSLFGPQGGLADTQYF. Here the CDR3 DNA reads TGTGCCAGCAGTTTATTCGGTCCACAGGGGGGGTTAGCAGATACGCAGTATTTT. This chain joins TRBV12-3 or TRBV12-4 and TRBJ2-3; a weak D match, TRBD1 (8 bases). The CDR3 length is 18 residues. Trimming shortened V by 2 bases and J by 4 bases, and 22 bases separated the two germline ends.

The V gene is TRBV20-1, the J gene TRBJ2-3, with D perhaps matching TRBD2 (5 bases). The germline gives CDR1 DFQATT, CDR2 SNEGSKA (reference sequence). With 5 bases removed from V and 4 bases from J, the gap between germline ends came to 16 bases. The CDR3 spans 14 residues. CDR3 loop: CSAGRGPRADTQYF. The CDR3 DNA reads as TGCAGTGCTGGCCGAGGCCCGAGGGCAGATACGCAGTATTTT.

The chain joins TRBV7-9 to TRBJ2-5; 9 positions agree with TRBD1. CDR3 size: 12 residues. CDR1 and CDR2 (germline): SEHNR, FQNEAQ (reference sequence). J gave up 7 bases and V 5 bases, and 2 bases lay outside the gene matches. The CDR3 sequence: CASSLGQGTQYF. As DNA, the CDR3 is TGTGCCAGCAGCCTGGGACAGGGGACCCAGTACTTC.

This clonotype was recorded a few times. The chain recombines TRBV3-1 with TRBJ2-7, with 7 positions matching TRBD2. With 2 bases clipped from V and 6 bases from J, the junction kept 10 bases outside the gene matches. The CDR3 is made up of 15 amino acids. Germline V gene sequence: CDR1 LGHDT, CDR2 YNNKEL (reference sequence). DNA of the CDR3: TGTGCCAGCAGCCAACTAGCGGCCTCGTCCGGCGAGCAGTACTTC. It encodes CASSQLAASSGEQYF.

The V call is TRBV11-2, the J call TRBJ2-7; 8 nucleotides align to TRBD2. Germline V gene lookup returns CDR1 SGHAT and CDR2 FQNNGV. The CDR3 covers 15 residues. V lost 1 base to trimming and J lost 4 bases; unmatched junction nucleotides: 6. This chain's CDR3 is CASSLGSGSRYEQYF. The CDR3 DNA follows: TGTGCCAGCAGCTTAGGGAGCGGGAGTCGTTACGAGCAGTACTTC. The whole variable domain, remainder taken from reference TRBV11-2 and TRBJ2-7, is EAGVAQSPRYKIIEKRQSVAFWCNPISGHATLYWYQQILGQGPKLLIQFQNNGVVDDSQLPKDRFSAERLKGVDSTLKIQPAKLEDSAVYLCASSLGSGSRYEQYFGPGTRLTVT.

This clonotype was found a few times. The CDR3 nucleotides read TGTGCCAGCAGCAAGGGGTCCTTAGATACGCAGTATTTT. Protein: CASSKGSLDTQYF. The chain combines TRBV7-8 with TRBJ2-3, with D possibly TRBD1 on 5 matching bases. The CDR3 spans 13 residues. The ends were cut back, 5 bases at V and 5 bases at J, with 11 bases in the middle. Germline CDR1 and CDR2: SGHVS and FQNEAQ. The full variable domain, its missing parts supplied by reference TRBV7-8 and TRBJ2-3, is GAGVSQSPRYKVAKRGQDVALRCDPISGHVSLFWYQQALGQGPEFLTYFQNEAQLDKSGLPSDRFFAERPEGSVSTLKIQRTQQEDSAVYLCASSKGSLDTQYFGPGTRLTVL.

The table lists this clonotype with many counts. The chain combines TRBV7-2 with TRBJ2-3; no reliable D call. Germline V gene data show CDR1 as SGHTA and CDR2 as FQGNSA. Between the trimmed V and J ends, which lost 1 base and 0 bases, there was a span of 14 bases. CDR3 size: 17 residues. The CDR3 DNA is TGTGCCAGCAGCTTAGTAGGTCGTCTCTTAAGCACAGATACGCAGTATTTT. The encoded protein is CASSLVGRLLSTDTQYF.

This clonotype was seen at least ten times. The gene calls are TRBV20-1 and TRBJ1-5; TRBD1 agrees at 11 bases. This CDR3 contains 16 residues. From germline, CDR1 is DFQATT and CDR2 SNEGSKA (reference sequence). The V segment lost 5 bases and the J segment 2 bases; nucleotides outside the gene matches: 8. CDR3 amino acids: CSASRTGGSRNQPQHF. The CDR3 coding sequence is TGCAGTGCTTCGAGGACAGGGGGCTCACGCAATCAGCCCCAGCATTTT.

In its sample, this clonotype was seen a few times. CDR3 in amino acids: CASSDGNDETQYF. Here the CDR3 DNA reads TGCGCCAGCAGTGACGGTAACGACGAGACCCAGTACTTC. The chain has TRBV10-2 and TRBJ2-5, with unresolved D. With 3 bases removed from V and 5 bases from J, the gap between germline ends came to 10 bases. The CDR3 covers 13 residues. Germline V gene sequence: CDR1 WSHSY, CDR2 SAAADI.

This clonotype has just a few counts. The chain is built from TRBV9 and TRBJ2-2, with 13 positions matching TRBD2. V was pared by 3 bases and J by 0 bases, with 2 bases of the junction left unmatched. The V gene's germline CDR1 is SGDLS and CDR2 YYNGEE. The CDR3 is made up of 17 amino acids. The CDR3 spells CASSGTSGSSNTGELFF. CDR3 in DNA: TGTGCCAGCAGCGGGACTAGCGGGAGTTCGAACACCGGGGAGCTGTTTTTT.

The genes are TRBV11-2 and TRBJ2-3; 11 bases line up with TRBD2. The CDR3 has 16 residues. The V gene end was trimmed by 5 bases and the J gene end by 6 bases; junction bases not matched to a gene: 10. Per the germline V gene, CDR1 is SGHAT and CDR2 is FQNNGV. The CDR3 DNA reads as TGTGCCAGCAGCCCGAGCATTAGCGGGAGGGGGGATACGCAGTATTTT. Translation gives CASSPSISGRGDTQYF.

The chain uses TRBV6-5 and TRBJ2-1; D is uncertain. The CDR3 spans 13 residues. Germline V gene lookup returns CDR1 MNHEY and CDR2 SVGAGI. V was clipped by 0 bases and J by 8 bases, with 8 bases between them. CDR3 in amino acids: CASSYSTGDEQFF. As DNA, the CDR3 is TGTGCCAGCAGTTACTCGACTGGGGATGAGCAGTTCTTC.

V usage is TRBV12-3 or TRBV12-4 and J usage is TRBJ1-4; weak D call: TRBD1 (5 bases). The CDR3 sequence is 16 residues long. V was trimmed by 3 bases and J by 4 bases, leaving 15 bases between them. This CDR3 reads CASSFRRGVYNEKLFF. In nucleotides, the CDR3 is TGTGCCAGCAGTTTTCGGAGAGGGGTTTATAATGAAAAACTGTTTTTT.

This clonotype turned up a few times. The gene calls are TRBV20-1 and TRBJ2-1; D may be TRBD1 (5 bases). CDR1 and CDR2 from the germline V gene are DFQATT and SNEGSKA (reference sequence). The CDR3 is 12 amino acids. The germline V and J ends were trimmed by 8 bases and 7 bases, with 15 bases remaining between them. CDR3 sequence reads: CSSLGAANEQFF. The CDR3 DNA follows: TGCAGTTCCCTAGGGGCCGCGAATGAGCAGTTCTTC.

V and J are TRBV7-8 and TRBJ2-7; no definite D call. With 0 bases removed from V and 7 bases from J, the gap between germline ends came to 16 bases. The CDR3 contains 15 residues. The germline gives CDR1 SGHVS, CDR2 FQNEAQ. CDR3 sequence: CASSLAERTLEEQYF. The CDR3, as DNA: TGTGCCAGCAGCTTAGCCGAACGAACGTTAGAGGAGCAGTACTTC.

This clonotype has ten or more counts. J is TRBJ2-2 and V is TRBV5-1; the D gene is possibly TRBD1 (6 bases). The CDR3 extends over 15 amino acids. Germline CDR1 reads SGHRS; CDR2 reads YFSETQ. V was trimmed by 6 bases and J by 2 bases, leaving 14 bases between them. This CDR3 reads CASTLSGANTGELFF. In DNA, the CDR3 is TGCGCCAGCACCCTATCAGGGGCAAACACCGGGGAGCTGTTTTTT.

This clonotype was seen a handful of times. The V call is TRBV10-1, the J call TRBJ2-7, with 9 bases lining up with TRBD2. The CDR3 consists of 18 residues. V gave up 7 bases and J gave up 0 bases; unmatched junction bases: 16. CDR1 is WNHNN, CDR2 SYGVQD, per germline (reference sequence). This CDR3 reads CASNLSQSGGFSSYEQYF. As DNA, the CDR3 is TGCGCCAGCAATTTATCCCAAAGCGGGGGGTTCTCCTCCTACGAGCAGTACTTC.

This chain connects TRBV20-1 to TRBJ2-2, with D possibly called TRBD1 or TRBD2 (5 bases each). This CDR3 is built from 15 residues. The germline V and J ends were trimmed by 3 bases and 6 bases, with 17 bases remaining between them. CDR1 and CDR2 (germline): DFQATT, SNEGSKA (reference sequence). CDR3 amino acids: CSARETGPPSGELFF. CDR3 nucleotides: TGCAGTGCTAGGGAAACGGGGCCGCCATCCGGGGAGCTGTTTTTT.